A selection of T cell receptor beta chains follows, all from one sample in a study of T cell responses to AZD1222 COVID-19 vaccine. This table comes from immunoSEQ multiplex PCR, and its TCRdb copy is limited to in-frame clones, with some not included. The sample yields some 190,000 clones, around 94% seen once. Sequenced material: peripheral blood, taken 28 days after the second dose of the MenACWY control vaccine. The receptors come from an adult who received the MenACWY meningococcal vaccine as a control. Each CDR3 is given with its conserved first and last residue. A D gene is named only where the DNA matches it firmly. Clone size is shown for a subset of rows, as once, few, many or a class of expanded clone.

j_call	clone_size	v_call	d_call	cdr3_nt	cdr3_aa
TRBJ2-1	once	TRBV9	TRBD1	TGTGCCAGCAGCCCGGGACAGGGGCTTTACAATGAGCAGTTCTTC	CASSPGQGLYNEQFF
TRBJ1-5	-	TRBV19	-	TGTGCCAGTAGTATATCCGACGGGAATCAGCCCCAGCATTTT	CASSISDGNQPQHF
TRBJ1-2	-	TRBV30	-	TGTGCACAAAAGGGACCCCTTAGGGGTGGCTACACCTTC	CAQKGPLRGGYTF
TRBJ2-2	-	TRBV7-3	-	TGTGCCAGCAGCTTTCGGGGAATGGACGGGGAGCTGTTTTTT	CASSFRGMDGELFF
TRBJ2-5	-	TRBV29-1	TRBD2	TGCAGCTCTACTACCCTACTCGGACTAGCGGGCAAAGAGACCCAGTACTTC	CSSTTLLGLAGKETQYF
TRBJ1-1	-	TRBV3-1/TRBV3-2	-	TGTGCCAGCAGTGCCCTCAGGGACACTGAAGCTTTCTTT	CASSALRDTEAFF
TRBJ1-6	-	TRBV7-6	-	TGTGCCAGCAGCCGTGGGGCCAGGGTAGGAGATAATTCACCCCTCCACTTT	CASSRGARVGDNSPLHF
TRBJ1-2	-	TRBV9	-	TGTGCCAGCAGCGTGGCTAACAGCCTAAACTATGGCTACACCTTC	CASSVANSLNYGYTF
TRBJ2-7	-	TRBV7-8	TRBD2	TGTGCCAGCAGCCCCCCCCGGACTAGCGGAGCGTACGAGCAGTACTTC	CASSPPRTSGAYEQYF
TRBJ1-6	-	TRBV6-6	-	TGTGCCAGCAGTTACTCGATGCCCTCACCCCTCCACTTT	CASSYSMPSPLHF
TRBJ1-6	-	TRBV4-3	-	TGCGCCAGCAGCCAGACCGCCGGGCGGAATTCACCCCTCCACTTT	CASSQTAGRNSPLHF
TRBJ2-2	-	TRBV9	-	TGTGCCAGCAGCGCCCCATCCGGGGAGCTGTTTTTT	CASSAPSGELFF
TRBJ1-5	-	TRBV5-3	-	TGTGCCAGAGTGGCGAGGTCTCCGTGTCAGCCCCAGCATTTT	CARVARSPCQPQHF
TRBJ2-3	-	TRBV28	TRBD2	TGTGCCAGCAGTTTACCTATGACTAGCGGGAGAACAGATACGCAGTATTTT	CASSLPMTSGRTDTQYF
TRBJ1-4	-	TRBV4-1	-	TGCGCCAGCAGCCAAGCAAGTCTCGAAAAACTGTTTTTT	CASSQASLEKLFF
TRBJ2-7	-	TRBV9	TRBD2	TGTGCCAGCAGCCCGAGACTAGCGGACATCTACGAGCAGTACTTC	CASSPRLADIYEQYF
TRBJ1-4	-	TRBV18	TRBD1	TGTGCCAGCTCACGACAGGGACTTAATGAAAAACTGTTTTTT	CASSRQGLNEKLFF
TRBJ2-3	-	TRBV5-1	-	TGCGCCAGCAGCTTCCTAGCCGGAGTCCCAGATACGCAGTATTTT	CASSFLAGVPDTQYF
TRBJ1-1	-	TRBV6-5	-	TGTGCCAGCAGTCCGAACAGGGTTGAGGCTTTCTTT	CASSPNRVEAFF
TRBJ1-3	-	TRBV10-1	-	TGCGCCAGCAGTGAGTCTATCGACGGAAACACCATATATTTT	CASSESIDGNTIYF
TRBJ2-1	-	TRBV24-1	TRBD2	TGTGCCACCAGTGAGGGGGCCACTAGCGGAGGTCACAATGAGCAGTTCTTC	CATSEGATSGGHNEQFF
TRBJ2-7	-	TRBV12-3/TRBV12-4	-	TGTGCCAGCAGTTTTGGGAACGAGCAGTACTTC	CASSFGNEQYF
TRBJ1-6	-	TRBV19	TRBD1	TGTGCCAGTAGTATCATGGGACAGGGTGATCGCTCCTATAATTCACCCCTCCACTTT	CASSIMGQGDRSYNSPLHF
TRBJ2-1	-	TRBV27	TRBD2	TGTGCCAGCAGTTTTCTCATAGCGGGTGGGAATGAGCAGTTCTTC	CASSFLIAGGNEQFF
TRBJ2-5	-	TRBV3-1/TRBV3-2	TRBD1	TGTGCCAGCAGCCACTGGGACAGGGGGGGGGAGACCCAGTACTTC	CASSHWDRGGETQYF
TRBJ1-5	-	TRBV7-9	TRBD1	TGTGCCAGCAGCCATACAGGGGACAATCAGCCCCAGCATTTT	CASSHTGDNQPQHF
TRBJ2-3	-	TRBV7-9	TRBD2	TGTGCCAGCAGCTCATCTAGCGGTATCACAGATACGCAGTATTTT	CASSSSSGITDTQYF
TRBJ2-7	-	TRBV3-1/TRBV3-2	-	TGTGCCAGCAGCCAAGATGAGTCCTACGAGCAGTACTTC	CASSQDESYEQYF
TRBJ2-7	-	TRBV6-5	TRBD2	TGTGCCAGCAGTTACGGTGGGGGGGAGTACGAGCAGTACTTC	CASSYGGGEYEQYF
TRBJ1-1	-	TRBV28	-	TGTGCCAGCAGCTCGAACCCGACAGGCACTGAAGCTTTCTTT	CASSSNPTGTEAFF
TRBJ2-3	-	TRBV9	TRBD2	TGTGCCAGCAGCGTAGGAAGCCCCGGGGGGGCACATACGCAGTATTTT	CASSVGSPGGAHTQYF
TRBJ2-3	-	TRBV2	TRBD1	TGTGCCAGCAGGGAACCTCACGGGACAGACACAGATACGCAGTATTTT	CASREPHGTDTDTQYF
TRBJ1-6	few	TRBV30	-	TGTGCCTGGAGACGACGCTCAGGGGCCTCACCCCTCCACTTT	CAWRRRSGASPLHF
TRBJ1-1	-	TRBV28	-	TGTGCCAGCAGTTTAACGCCGGGCGCTGAAGCTTTCTTT	CASSLTPGAEAFF
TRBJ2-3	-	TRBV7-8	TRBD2	TGTGCCAGCAGCTTAGTTGCGCGGGGGGACGCAGATACGCAGTATTTT	CASSLVARGDADTQYF
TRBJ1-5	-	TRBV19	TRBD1	TGTGCCAGTAGTATGACAGGGACCTCTCAGCCCCAGCATTTT	CASSMTGTSQPQHF
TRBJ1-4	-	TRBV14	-	TGTGCCAGCAGCCGGAGGGGGGTTAGGGAAAAACTGTTTTTT	CASSRRGVREKLFF
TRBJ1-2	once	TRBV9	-	TGTGCCAGCAGCGGTGGAGGGCAGTCTAACTATGGCTACACCTTC	CASSGGGQSNYGYTF
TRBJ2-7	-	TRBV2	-	TGTGCCAGCCTGATGACAGGAAGCTCCTACGAGCAGTACTTC	CASLMTGSSYEQYF
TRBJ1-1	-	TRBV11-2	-	TGTGCCAGCAGCCCACCCGAGGGAGTGAACACTGAAGCTTTCTTT	CASSPPEGVNTEAFF
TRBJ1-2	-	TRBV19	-	TGTGCCAGTAGAGAAGGGCAGCTTAACTATGGCTACACCTTC	CASREGQLNYGYTF
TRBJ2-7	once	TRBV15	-	TGTGCCACCAGCAGAGGGGATATCGAGCAGTACTTC	CATSRGDIEQYF
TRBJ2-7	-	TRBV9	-	TGTGCCAGCAGCGTCGGAGGGGGGCCGGCCTACGAGCAGTACTTC	CASSVGGGPAYEQYF
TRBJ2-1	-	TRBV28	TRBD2	TGTGCCAGCAGTTTATTAGCGGGACTGGGCAATGAGCAGTTCTTC	CASSLLAGLGNEQFF
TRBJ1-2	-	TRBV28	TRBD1	TGTGCCTACCGGGACAGAAACTATGGCTACACCTTC	CAYRDRNYGYTF
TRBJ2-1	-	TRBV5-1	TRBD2	TGCGCCAGCAGCCCAGCGGGGGGGGTTACTTACAATGAGCAGTTCTTC	CASSPAGGVTYNEQFF
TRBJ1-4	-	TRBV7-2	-	TGTGCCAGCAGCTTACGTCGTAATGAAAAACTGTTTTTT	CASSLRRNEKLFF
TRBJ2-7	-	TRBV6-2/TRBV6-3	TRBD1	TGTGCCAGCAGTTACGAGACAGGGAACTCCTACGAGCAGTACTTC	CASSYETGNSYEQYF
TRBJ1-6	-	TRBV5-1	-	TGCGCCAGCAGCTTGGGGGACAAAGGATCACCCCTCCACTTT	CASSLGDKGSPLHF
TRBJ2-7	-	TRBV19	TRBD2	TGTGCCAGTAGTAGTTCTAGCGGCAGCTCCTACGAGCAGTACTTC	CASSSSSGSSYEQYF